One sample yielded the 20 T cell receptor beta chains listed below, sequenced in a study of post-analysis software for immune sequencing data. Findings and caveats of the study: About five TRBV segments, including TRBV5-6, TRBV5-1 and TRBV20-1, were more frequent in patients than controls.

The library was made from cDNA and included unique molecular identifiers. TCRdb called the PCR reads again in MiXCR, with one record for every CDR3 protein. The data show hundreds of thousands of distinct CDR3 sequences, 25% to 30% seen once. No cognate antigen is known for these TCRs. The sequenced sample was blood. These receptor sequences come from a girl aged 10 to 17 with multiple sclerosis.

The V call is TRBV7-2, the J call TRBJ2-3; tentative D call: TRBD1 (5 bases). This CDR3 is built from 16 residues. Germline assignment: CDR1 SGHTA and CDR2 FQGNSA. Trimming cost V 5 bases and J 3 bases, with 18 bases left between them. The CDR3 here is CASSSPFTGGTDTQYF. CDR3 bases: TGTGCCAGCAGCAGCCCTTTCACAGGTGGGACAGATACGCAGTATTTT.

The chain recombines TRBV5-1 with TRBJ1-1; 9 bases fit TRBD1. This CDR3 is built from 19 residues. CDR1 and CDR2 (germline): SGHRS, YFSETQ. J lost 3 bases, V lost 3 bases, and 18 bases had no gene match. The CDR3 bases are TGCGCCAGCAGCTCGATTTTTTCTGCCGGGACAGGGAAATACACTGAAGCTTTCTTT. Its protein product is CASSSIFSAGTGKYTEAFF. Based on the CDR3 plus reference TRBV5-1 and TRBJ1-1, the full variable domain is KAGVTQTPRYLIKTRGQQVTLSCSPISGHRSVSWYQQTPGQGLQFLFEYFSETQRNKGNFPGRFSGRQFSNSRSEMNVSTLELGDSALYLCASSSIFSAGTGKYTEAFFGQGTRLTVV.

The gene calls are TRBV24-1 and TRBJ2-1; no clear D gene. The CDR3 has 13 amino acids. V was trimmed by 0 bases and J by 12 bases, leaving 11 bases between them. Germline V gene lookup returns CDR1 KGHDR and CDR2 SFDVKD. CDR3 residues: CATSDLQRLGQFF. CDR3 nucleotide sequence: TGTGCCACCAGTGATTTGCAGAGATTAGGGCAGTTCTTC.

CDR3 residues: CSAEGRANTEAFF. The CDR3 DNA sequence: TGCAGCGCTGAGGGTCGGGCGAACACTGAAGCTTTCTTT. This sequence joins TRBV29-1 and TRBJ1-1, with D uncertain. Trimming removed 7 bases from V and 1 base from J, with 13 bases in between. Germline CDR1 and CDR2: SQVTM and ANQGSEA. This CDR3 is 13 amino acids long.

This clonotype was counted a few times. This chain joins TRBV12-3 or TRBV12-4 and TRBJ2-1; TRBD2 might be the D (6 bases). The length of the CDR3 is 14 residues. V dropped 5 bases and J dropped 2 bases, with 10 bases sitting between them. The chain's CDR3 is CASSPPGAYNEQFF. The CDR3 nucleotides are TGTGCCAGCAGTCCCCCGGGGGCCTACAATGAGCAGTTCTTC.

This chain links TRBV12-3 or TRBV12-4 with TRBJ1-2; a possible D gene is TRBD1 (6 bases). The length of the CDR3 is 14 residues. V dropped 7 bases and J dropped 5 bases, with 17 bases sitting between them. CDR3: CASISAGGTYGYTF. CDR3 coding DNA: TGTGCCAGCATAAGCGCGGGGGGCACATATGGCTACACCTTC.

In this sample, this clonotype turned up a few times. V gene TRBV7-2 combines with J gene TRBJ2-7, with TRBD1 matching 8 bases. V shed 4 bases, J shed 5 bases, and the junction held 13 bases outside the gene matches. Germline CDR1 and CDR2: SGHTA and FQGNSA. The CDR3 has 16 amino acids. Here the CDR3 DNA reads TGTGCCAGCAGCTCGCCCCAGGGGGCCCCAGGTGACGAGCAGTACTTC. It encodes CASSSPQGAPGDEQYF.

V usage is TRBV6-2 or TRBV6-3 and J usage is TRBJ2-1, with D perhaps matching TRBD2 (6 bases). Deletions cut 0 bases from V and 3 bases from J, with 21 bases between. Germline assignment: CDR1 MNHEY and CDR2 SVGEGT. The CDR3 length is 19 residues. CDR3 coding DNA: TGTGCCAGCAGTTACTCGATTAAGGATAGCGGACATGACTACAATGAGCAGTTCTTC. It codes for CASSYSIKDSGHDYNEQFF.

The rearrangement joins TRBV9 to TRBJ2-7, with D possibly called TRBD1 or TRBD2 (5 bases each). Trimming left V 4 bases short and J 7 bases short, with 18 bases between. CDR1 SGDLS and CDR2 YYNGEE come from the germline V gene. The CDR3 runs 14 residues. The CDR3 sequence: CASSPGRAYNEQYF. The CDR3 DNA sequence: TGTGCCAGCAGCCCAGGGCGGGCTTACAATGAGCAGTACTTC.

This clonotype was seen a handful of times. The CDR3, as DNA: TGCGCCAGCAGCTCGCAAGGGGGACGGGGAGAGACCCAGTACTTC. This gives the protein CASSSQGGRGETQYF. This sequence joins TRBV5-1 and TRBJ2-5; perhaps TRBD1 as D (6 bases). This CDR3 has 15 amino acids. The V gene lost 3 bases and the J gene lost 4 bases, with 16 bases spanning the gap. The germline V gene has CDR1 SGHRS and CDR2 YFSETQ.

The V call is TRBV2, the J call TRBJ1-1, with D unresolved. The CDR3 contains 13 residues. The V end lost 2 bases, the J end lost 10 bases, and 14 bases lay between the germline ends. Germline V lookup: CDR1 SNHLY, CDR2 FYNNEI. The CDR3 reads CASSESGERRAFF. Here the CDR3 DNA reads TGTGCCAGCAGTGAATCTGGGGAGCGGAGAGCTTTCTTT.

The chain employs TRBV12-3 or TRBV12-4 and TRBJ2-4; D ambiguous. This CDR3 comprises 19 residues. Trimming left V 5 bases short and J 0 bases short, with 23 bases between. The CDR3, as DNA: TGTGCCAGCAGTAAAAGAGTAACTCACCCAGGTCTAGCCAAAAACATTCAGTACTTC. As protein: CASSKRVTHPGLAKNIQYF.

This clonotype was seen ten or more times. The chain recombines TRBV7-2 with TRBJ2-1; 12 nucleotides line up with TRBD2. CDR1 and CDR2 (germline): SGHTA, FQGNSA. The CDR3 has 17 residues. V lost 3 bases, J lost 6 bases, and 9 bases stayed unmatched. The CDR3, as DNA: TGTGCCAGCAGCTTTCTTGCTAGCGGGAGGGCCAGCAATGAGCAGTTCTTC. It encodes CASSFLASGRASNEQFF.

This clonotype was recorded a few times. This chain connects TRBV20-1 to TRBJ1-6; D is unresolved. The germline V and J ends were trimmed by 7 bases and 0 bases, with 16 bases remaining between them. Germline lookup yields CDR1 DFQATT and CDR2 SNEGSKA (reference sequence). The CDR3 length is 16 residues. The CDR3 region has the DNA TGCAGTGGGAGGGCCTCCGAGAGCTCCTATAATTCACCCCTCCACTTT. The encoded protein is CSGRASESSYNSPLHF.

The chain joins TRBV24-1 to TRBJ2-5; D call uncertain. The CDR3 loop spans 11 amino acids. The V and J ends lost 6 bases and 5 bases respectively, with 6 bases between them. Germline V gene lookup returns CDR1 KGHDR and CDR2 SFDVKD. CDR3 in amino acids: CATSLYETQYF. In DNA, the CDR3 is TGTGCCACCAGTCTCTACGAGACCCAGTACTTC.

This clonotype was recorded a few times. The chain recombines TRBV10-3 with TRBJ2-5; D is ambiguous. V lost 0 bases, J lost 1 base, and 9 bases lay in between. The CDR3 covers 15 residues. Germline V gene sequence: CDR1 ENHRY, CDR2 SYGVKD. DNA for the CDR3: TGTGCCATCAGTGAGTCGAACAGCCGCCAAGAGACCCAGTACTTC. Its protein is CAISESNSRQETQYF.

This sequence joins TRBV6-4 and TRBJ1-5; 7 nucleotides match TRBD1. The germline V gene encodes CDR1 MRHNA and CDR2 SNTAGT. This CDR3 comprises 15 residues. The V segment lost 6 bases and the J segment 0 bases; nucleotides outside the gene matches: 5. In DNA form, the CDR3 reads TGTGCCAGCAGGGGTACAGGGGATAGCAATCAGCCCCAGCATTTT. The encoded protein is CASRGTGDSNQPQHF.

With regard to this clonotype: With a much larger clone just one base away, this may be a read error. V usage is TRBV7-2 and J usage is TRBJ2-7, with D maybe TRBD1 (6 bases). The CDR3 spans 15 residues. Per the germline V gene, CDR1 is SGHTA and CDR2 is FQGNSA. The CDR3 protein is CAGSLGASAIYEQYF. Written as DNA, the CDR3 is TGTGCCGGCAGCTTGGGGGCCTCAGCCATCTACGAGCAGTACTTC.

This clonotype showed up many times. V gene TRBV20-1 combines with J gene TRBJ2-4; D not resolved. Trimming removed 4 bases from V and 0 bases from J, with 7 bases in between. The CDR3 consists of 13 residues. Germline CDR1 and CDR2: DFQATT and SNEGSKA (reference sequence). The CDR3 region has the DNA TGCAGTGCTACAACCCCAGCCAAAAACATTCAGTACTTC. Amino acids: CSATTPAKNIQYF.

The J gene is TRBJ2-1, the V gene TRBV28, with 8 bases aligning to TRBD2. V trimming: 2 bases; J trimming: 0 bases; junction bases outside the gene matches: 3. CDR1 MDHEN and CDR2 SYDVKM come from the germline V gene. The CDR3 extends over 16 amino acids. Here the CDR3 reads CASSLTAGVSYNEQFF. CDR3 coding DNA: TGTGCCAGCAGTTTAACAGCGGGGGTCTCCTACAATGAGCAGTTCTTC.